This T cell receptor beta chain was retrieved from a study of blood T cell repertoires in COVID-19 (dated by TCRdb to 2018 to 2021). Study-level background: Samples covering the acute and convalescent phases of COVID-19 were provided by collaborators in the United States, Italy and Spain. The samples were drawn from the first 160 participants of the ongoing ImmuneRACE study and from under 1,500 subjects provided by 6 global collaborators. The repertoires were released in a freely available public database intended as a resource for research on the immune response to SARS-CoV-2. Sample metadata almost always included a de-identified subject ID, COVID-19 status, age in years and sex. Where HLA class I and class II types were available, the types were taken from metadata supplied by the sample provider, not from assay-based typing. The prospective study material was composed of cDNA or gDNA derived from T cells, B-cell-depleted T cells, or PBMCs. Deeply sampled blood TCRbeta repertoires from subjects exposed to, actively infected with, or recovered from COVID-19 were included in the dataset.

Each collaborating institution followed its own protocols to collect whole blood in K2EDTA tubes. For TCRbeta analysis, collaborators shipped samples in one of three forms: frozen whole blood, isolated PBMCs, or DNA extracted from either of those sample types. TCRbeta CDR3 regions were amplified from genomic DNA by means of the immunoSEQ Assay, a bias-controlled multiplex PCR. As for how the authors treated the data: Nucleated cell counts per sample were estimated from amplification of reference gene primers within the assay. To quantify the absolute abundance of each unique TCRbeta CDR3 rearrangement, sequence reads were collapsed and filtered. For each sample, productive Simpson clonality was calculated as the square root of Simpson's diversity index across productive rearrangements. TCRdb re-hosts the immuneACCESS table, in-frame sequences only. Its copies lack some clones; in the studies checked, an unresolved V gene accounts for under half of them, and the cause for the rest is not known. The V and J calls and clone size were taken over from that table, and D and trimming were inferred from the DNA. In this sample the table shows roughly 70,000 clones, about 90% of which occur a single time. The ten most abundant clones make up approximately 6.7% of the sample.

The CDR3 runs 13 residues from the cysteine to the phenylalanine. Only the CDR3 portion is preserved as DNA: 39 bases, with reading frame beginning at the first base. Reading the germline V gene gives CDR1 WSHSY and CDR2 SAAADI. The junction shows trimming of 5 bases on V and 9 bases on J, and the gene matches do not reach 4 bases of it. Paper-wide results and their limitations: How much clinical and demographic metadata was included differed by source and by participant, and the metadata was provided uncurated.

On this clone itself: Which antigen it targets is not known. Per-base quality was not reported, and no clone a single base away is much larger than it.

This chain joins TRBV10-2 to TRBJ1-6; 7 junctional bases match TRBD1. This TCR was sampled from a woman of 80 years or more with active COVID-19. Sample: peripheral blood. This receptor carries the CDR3 CASSRQGSSPLHF. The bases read TGCGCCAGCAGTCGACAGGGTTCTTCACCCCTCCACTTT.